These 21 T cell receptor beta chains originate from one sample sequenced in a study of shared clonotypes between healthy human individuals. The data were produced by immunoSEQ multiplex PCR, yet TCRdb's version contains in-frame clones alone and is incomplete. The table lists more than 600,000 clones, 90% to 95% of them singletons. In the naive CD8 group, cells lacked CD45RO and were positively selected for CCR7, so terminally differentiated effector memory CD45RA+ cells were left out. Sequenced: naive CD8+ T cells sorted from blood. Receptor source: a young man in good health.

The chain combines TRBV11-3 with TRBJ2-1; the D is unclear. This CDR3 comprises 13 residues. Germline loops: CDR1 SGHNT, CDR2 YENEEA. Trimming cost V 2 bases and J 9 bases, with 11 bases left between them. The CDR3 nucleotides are TGTGCCAGCAGCTTATCTGACGGGTCTGAGCAGTTCTTC. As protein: CASSLSDGSEQFF.

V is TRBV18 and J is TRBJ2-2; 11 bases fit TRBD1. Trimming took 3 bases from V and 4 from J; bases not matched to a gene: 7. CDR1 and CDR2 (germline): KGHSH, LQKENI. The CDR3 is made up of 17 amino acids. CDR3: CASSPGTGGTLTGELFF. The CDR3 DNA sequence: TGTGCCAGCTCACCGGGGACAGGGGGGACTCTCACCGGGGAGCTGTTTTTT.

The CDR3 loop is CASSDMDSQETQYF. The CDR3 nucleotides read TGTGCCAGCAGTGATATGGACAGCCAAGAGACCCAGTACTTC. The chain couples TRBV2 to TRBJ2-5; a weak D match, TRBD1 (6 bases). Trimming took off 3 bases at V and 1 base at J, with 9 bases between the two ends. Looked up from germline, CDR1 is SNHLY and CDR2 is FYNNEI. This CDR3 comprises 14 residues.

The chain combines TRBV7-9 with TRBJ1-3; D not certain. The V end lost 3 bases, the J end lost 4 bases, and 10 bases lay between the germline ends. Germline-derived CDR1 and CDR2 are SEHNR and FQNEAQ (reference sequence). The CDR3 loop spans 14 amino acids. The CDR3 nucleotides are TGTGCCAGCAGCTTGCCTTCAGAGGGAAACACCATATATTTT. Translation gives CASSLPSEGNTIYF.

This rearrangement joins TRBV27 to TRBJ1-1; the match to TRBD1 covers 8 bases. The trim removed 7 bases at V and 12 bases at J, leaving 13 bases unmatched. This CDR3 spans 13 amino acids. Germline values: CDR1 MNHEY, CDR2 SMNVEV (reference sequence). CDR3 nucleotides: TGTGCCAGCATACCCGGACAGGGATTGGTGTCTTTCTTT. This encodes CASIPGQGLVSFF.

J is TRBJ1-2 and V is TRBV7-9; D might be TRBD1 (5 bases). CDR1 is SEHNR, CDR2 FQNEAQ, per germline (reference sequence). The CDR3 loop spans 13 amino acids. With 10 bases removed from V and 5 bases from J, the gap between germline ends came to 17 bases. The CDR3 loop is CATTDGGRYGYTF. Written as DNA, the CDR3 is TGTGCCACTACGGACGGGGGAAGATATGGCTACACCTTC. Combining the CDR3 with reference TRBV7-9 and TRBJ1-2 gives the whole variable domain DTGVSQNPRHKITKRGQNVTFRCDPISEHNRLYWYRQTLGQGPEFLTYFQNEAQLEKSRLLSDRFSAERPKGSFSTLEIQRTEQGDSAMYLCATTDGGRYGYTFGSGTRLTVV.

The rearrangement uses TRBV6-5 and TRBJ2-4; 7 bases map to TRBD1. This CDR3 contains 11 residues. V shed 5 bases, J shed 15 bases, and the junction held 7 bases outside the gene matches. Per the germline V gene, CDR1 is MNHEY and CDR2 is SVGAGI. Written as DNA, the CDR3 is TGTGCCAGCAGTGAAGGGGGCGTTTTGTACTTC. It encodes CASSEGGVLYF.

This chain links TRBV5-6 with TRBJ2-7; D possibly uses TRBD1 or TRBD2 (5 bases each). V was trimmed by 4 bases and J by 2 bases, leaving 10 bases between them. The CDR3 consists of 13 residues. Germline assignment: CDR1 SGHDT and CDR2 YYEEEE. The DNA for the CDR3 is TGTGCCAGCAGCCAAGGGACGCCCTACGAGCAGTACTTC. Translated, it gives CASSQGTPYEQYF.

This CDR3 is CASSVLTGTNYGYTF. The CDR3, as DNA: TGTGCCAGCAGCGTACTGACAGGGACTAACTATGGCTACACCTTC. The V gene is TRBV11-2, the J gene TRBJ1-2, with 7 bases matching TRBD1. V was clipped by 5 bases and J by 0 bases; unmatched bases: 6. Germline CDR1 and CDR2: SGHAT and FQNNGV. The CDR3 contains 15 residues.

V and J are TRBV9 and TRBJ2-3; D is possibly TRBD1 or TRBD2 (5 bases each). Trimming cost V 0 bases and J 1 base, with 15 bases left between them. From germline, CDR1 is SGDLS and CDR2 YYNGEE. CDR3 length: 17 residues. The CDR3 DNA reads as TGTGCCAGCAGCGTAGAGGGGCCGATGGGGGGCACAGATACGCAGTATTTT. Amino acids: CASSVEGPMGGTDTQYF.

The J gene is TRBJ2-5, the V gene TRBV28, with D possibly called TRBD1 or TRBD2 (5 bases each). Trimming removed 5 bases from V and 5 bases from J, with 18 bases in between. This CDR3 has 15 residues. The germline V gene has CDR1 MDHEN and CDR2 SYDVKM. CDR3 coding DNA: TGTGCCAGCAGTACGGGGCGAGATTATAGGGAGACCCAGTACTTC. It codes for CASSTGRDYRETQYF.

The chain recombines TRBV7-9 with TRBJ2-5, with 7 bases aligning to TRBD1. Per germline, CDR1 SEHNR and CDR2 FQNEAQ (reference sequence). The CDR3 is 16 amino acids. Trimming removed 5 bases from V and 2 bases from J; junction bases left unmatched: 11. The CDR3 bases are TGTGCCAGCAGCCCACTGATAGGGGGCGGACAAGAGACCCAGTACTTC. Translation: CASSPLIGGGQETQYF.

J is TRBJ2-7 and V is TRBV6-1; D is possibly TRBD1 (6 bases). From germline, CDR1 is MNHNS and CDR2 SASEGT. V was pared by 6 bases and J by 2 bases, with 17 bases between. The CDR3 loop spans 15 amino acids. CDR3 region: CASSRTGTSAYEQYF. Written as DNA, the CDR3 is TGTGCCAGCAGCAGAACCGGGACATCGGCCTACGAGCAGTACTTC.

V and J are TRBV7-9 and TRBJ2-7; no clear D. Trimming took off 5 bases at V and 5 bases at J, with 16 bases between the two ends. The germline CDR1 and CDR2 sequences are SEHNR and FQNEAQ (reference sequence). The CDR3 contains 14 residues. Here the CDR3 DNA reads TGTGCCAGCAGCCCGTTCACGGTAATGAACGAGCAGTACTTC. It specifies CASSPFTVMNEQYF.

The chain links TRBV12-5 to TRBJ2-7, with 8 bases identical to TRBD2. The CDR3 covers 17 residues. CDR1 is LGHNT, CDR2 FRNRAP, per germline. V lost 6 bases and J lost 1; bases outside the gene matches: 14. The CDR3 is CASGGPKTSDSSYEQYF. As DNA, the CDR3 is TGTGCTAGTGGGGGACCCAAGACTAGCGACTCTTCCTACGAGCAGTACTTC.

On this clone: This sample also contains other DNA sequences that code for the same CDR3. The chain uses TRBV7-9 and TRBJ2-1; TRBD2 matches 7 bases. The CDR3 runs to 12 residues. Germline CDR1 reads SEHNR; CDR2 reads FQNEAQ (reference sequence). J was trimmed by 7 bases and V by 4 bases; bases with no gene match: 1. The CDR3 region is CASSSRGNEQFF. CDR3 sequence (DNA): TGTGCCAGCAGCTCGCGGGGGAATGAGCAGTTCTTC.

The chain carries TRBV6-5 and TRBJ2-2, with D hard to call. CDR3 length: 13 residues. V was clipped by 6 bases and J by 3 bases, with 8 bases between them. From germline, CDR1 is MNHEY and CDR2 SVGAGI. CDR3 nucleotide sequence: TGTGCCAGCAGCCGGAGTTACACCGGGGAGCTGTTTTTT. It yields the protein CASSRSYTGELFF.

DNA of the CDR3: TGTGCCAGCAGTTTATGGGCTAGCGGGCACTCCTACAATGAGCAGTTCTTC. Its translation is CASSLWASGHSYNEQFF. The chain joins TRBV27 to TRBJ2-1; 8 nucleotides align to TRBD2. CDR1 and CDR2 from the germline V gene are MNHEY and SMNVEV (reference sequence). V was pared by 1 base and J by 0 bases, with 5 bases of the junction left unmatched. CDR3 length equals 17 residues.

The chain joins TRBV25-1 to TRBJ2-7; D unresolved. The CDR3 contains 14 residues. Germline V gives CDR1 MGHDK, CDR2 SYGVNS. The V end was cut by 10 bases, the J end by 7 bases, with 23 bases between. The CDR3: CATFRAYRESEQYF. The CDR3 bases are TGTGCCACCTTCCGGGCCTATCGAGAAAGTGAGCAGTACTTC.

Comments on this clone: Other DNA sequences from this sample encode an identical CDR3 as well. CDR3 sequence: CASSEGGTSTDTQYF. Written as DNA, the CDR3 is TGTGCCAGCAGTGAAGGGGGGACTAGCACAGATACGCAGTATTTT. The chain employs TRBV2 and TRBJ2-3; a possible D gene is TRBD2 (6 bases). V was shortened by 1 base and J by 0 bases, with 8 bases between the two germline ends. Germline V gene sequence: CDR1 SNHLY, CDR2 FYNNEI. The CDR3 totals 15 residues. The full variable domain, its missing parts supplied by reference TRBV2 and TRBJ2-3, is EPEVTQTPSHQVTQMGQEVILRCVPISNHLYFYWYRQILGQKVEFLVSFYNNEISEKSEIFDDQFSVERPDGSNFTLKIRSTKLEDSAMYFCASSEGGTSTDTQYFGPGTRLTVL.

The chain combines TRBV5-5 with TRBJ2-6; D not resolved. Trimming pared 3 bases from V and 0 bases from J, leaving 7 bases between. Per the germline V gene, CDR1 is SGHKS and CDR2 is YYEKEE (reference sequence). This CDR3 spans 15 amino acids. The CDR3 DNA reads TGTGCCAGCAGCTGGTCCGGCTCTGGGGCCAACGTCCTGACTTTC. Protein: CASSWSGSGANVLTF.